This T cell receptor beta chain appears in the sequencing data of a study of cytomegalovirus exposure and HLA in healthy donors. With 60 Vbeta and 13 Jbeta primers, the PCR was carried out. Sequencing used immunoSEQ multiplex PCR; TCRdb keeps in-frame clones, though not all of them. In total, the table holds some 120,000 clones. Study-level findings and limits: Later, an analysis showed that TCR beta chains associated with HLA were more clonally expanded than others that were equally common. Earlier analysis yielded a pattern in which most TCR beta V segments were productive about 90% or about 30% of the time. Three chains linked to CMV were shown in vitro to be specific for CMV antigens.

The CDR3 has 14 amino acids. Germline V gene lookup returns CDR1 SGHRS and CDR2 YFSETQ. Trimming removed 3 bases from V and 8 bases from J, with 17 bases in between. Details on this clone: Its antigen is undetermined.

Sequencing input: PBMCs. The J gene is TRBJ1-1, the V gene TRBV5-1; D is perhaps TRBD1 (5 bases). This clonotype was obtained from a man between 18 and 29 years old in good health and CMV-seronegative. The CDR3 nucleotides are TGCGCCAGCAGCTATAGAGCAGGGTCGATGGAAGCTTTCTTT. Protein product: CASSYRAGSMEAFF.